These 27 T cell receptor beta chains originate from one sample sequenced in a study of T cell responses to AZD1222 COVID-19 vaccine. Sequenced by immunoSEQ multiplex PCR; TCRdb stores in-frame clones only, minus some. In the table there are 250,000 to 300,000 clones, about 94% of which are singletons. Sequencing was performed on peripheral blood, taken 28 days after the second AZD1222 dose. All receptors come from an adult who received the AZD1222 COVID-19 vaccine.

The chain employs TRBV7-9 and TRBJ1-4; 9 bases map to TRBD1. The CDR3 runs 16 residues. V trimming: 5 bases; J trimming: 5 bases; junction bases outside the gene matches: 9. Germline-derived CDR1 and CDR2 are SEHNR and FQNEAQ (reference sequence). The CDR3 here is CASSPNYRGRNEKLFF. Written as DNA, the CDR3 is TGTGCCAGCAGCCCCAACTACAGGGGGCGAAATGAAAAACTGTTTTTT. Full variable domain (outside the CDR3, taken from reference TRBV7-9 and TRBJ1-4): DTGVSQNPRHKITKRGQNVTFRCDPISEHNRLYWYRQTLGQGPEFLTYFQNEAQLEKSRLLSDRFSAERPKGSFSTLEIQRTEQGDSAMYLCASSPNYRGRNEKLFFGSGTQLSVL.

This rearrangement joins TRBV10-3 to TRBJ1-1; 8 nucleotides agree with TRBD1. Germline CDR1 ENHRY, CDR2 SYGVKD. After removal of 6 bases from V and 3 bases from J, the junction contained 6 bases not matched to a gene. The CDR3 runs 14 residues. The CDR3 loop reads CAIRSGQGDTEAFF. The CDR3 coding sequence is TGTGCCATCAGATCAGGACAGGGCGACACTGAAGCTTTCTTT.

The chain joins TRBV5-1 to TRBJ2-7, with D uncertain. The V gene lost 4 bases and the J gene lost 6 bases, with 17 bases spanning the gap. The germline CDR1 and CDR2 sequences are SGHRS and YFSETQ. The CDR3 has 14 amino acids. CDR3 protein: CASSSPGHVLEQYF. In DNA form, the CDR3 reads TGCGCCAGCAGCAGTCCGGGCCATGTTCTCGAGCAGTACTTC.

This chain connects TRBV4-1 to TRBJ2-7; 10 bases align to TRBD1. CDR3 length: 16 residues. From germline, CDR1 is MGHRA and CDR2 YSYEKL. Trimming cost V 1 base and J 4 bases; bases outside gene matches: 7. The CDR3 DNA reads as TGCGCCAGCAGCCAAGCCCTGAGGACAGGGGGTTACGAGCAGTACTTC. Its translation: CASSQALRTGGYEQYF.

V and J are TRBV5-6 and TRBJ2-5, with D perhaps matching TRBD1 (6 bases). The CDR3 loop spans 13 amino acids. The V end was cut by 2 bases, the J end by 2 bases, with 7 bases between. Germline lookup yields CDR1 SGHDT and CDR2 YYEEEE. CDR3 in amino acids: CASSFGQQETQYF. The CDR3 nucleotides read TGTGCCAGCAGCTTCGGACAGCAAGAGACCCAGTACTTC.

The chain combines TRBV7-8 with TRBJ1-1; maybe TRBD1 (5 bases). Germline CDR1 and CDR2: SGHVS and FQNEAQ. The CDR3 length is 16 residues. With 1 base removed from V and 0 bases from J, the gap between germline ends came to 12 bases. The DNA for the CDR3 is TGTGCCAGCAGCTTAGGGAGACAGCGATTGAACACTGAAGCTTTCTTT. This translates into CASSLGRQRLNTEAFF.

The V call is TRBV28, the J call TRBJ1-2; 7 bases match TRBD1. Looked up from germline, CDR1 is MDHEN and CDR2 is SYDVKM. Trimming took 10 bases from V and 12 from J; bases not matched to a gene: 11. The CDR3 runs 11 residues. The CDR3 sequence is CATSDDRVHTF. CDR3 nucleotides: TGTGCCACCTCTGACGACAGGGTCCACACCTTC.

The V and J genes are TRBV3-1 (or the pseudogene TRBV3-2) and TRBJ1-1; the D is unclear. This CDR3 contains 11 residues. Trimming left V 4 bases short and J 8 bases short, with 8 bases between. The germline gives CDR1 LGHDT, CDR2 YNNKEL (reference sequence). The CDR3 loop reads CASSLNLEAFF. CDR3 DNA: TGTGCCAGCAGCCTTAATTTAGAAGCTTTCTTT.

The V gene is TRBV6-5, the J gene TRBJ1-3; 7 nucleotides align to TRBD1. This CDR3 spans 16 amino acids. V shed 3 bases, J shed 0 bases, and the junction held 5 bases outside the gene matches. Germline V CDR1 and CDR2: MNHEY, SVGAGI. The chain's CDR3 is CASSYAGTDSGNTIYF. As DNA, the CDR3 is TGTGCCAGCAGTTATGCCGGGACAGACTCTGGAAACACCATATATTTT.

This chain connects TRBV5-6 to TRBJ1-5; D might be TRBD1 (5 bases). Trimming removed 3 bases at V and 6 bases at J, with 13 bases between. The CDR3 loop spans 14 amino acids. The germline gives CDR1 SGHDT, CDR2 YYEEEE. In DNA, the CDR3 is TGTGCCAGCAGCTCCGGTTCGGGGGTTCAGCCCCAGCATTTT. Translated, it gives CASSSGSGVQPQHF.

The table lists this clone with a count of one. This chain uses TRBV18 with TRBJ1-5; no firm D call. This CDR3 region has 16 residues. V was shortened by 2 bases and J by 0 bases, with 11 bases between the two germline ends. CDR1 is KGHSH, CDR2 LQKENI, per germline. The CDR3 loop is CASSPAAAYSNQPQHF. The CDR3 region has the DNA TGTGCCAGCTCACCAGCTGCAGCTTATAGCAATCAGCCCCAGCATTTT.

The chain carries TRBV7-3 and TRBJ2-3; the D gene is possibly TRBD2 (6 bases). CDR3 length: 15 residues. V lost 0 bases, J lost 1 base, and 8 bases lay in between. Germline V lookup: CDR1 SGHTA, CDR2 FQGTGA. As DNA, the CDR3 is TGTGCCAGCAGCTTAACCTCTAGCGGCACAGATACGCAGTATTTT. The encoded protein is CASSLTSSGTDTQYF. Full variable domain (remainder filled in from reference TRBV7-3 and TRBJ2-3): GAGVSQTPSNKVTEKGKYVELRCDPISGHTALYWYRQSLGQGPEFLIYFQGTGAADDSGLPNDRFFAVRPEGSVSTLKIQRTERGDSAVYLCASSLTSSGTDTQYFGPGTRLTVL.

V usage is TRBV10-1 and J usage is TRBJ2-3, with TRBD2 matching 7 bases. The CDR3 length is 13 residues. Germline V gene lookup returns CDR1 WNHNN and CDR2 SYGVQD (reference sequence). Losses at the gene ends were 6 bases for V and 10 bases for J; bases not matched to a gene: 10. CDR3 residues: CASSLGEGLAQYF. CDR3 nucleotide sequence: TGCGCCAGCAGCCTTGGGGAGGGTTTGGCGCAGTATTTT.

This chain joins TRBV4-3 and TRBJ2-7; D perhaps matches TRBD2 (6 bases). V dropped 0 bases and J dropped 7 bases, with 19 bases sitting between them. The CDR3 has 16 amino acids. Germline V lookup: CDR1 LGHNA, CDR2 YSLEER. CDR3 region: CASSQDLGTAGKEQYF. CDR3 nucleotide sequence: TGCGCCAGCAGCCAAGATCTAGGGACTGCCGGTAAAGAGCAGTACTTC.

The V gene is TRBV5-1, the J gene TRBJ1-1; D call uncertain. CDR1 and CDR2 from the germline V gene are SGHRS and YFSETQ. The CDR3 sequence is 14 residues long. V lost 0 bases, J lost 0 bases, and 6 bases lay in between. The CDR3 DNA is TGCGCCAGCAGCTTGGGAGGAGTGAACACTGAAGCTTTCTTT. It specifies CASSLGGVNTEAFF. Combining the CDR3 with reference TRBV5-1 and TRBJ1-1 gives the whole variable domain KAGVTQTPRYLIKTRGQQVTLSCSPISGHRSVSWYQQTPGQGLQFLFEYFSETQRNKGNFPGRFSGRQFSNSRSEMNVSTLELGDSALYLCASSLGGVNTEAFFGQGTRLTVV.

The CDR3 DNA sequence: TGTGCCAGCAGCCTGGTACGACTAGCGGCGCAGAGCGATACGCAGTATTTT. Translated, it gives CASSLVRLAAQSDTQYF. V is TRBV7-3 and J is TRBJ2-3; 9 bases are a match to TRBD2. The CDR3 consists of 17 residues. J gave up 6 bases and V 5 bases, and 15 bases lay outside the gene matches. Germline values: CDR1 SGHTA, CDR2 FQGTGA.

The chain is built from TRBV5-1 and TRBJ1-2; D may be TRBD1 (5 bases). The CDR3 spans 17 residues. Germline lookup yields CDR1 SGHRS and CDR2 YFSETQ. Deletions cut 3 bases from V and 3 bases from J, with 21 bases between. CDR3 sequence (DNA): TGCGCCAGCAGCTCCCGGGACCTCGCCCCTCTAGACTATGGCTACACCTTC. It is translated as CASSSRDLAPLDYGYTF.

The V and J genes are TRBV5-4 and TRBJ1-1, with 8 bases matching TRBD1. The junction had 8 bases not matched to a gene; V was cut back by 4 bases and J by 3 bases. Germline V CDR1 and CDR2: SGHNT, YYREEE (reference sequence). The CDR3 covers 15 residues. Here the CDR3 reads CASSPRTGLDTEAFF. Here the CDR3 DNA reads TGTGCCAGCAGCCCCCGGACAGGGTTGGACACTGAAGCTTTCTTT.

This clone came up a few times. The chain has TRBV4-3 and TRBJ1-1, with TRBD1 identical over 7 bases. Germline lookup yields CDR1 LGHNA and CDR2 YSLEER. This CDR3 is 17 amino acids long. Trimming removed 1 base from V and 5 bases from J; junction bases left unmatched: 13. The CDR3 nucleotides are TGCGCCAGCAGCCAAGGAAGGGATCGGGACAGAAGGACTGAAGCTTTCTTT. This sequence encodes CASSQGRDRDRRTEAFF.

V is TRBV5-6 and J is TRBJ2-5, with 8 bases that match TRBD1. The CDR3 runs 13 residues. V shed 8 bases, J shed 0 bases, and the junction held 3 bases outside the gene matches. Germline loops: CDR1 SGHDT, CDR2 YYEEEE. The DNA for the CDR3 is TGTGCCAGTGGGGGACAGGACCAAGAGACCCAGTACTTC. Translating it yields CASGGQDQETQYF.

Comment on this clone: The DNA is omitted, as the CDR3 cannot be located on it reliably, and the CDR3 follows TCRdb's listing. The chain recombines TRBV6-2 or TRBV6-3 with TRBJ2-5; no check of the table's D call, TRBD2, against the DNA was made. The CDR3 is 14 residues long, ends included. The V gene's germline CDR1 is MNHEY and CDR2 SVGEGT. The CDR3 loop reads CASSSSGGLETQYF.

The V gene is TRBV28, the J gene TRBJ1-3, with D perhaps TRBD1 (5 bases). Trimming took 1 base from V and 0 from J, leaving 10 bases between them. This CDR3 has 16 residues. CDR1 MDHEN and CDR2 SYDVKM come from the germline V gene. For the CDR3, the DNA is TGTGCCAGCAGTTTATCAGGGACGATCTCTGGAAACACCATATATTTT. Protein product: CASSLSGTISGNTIYF.

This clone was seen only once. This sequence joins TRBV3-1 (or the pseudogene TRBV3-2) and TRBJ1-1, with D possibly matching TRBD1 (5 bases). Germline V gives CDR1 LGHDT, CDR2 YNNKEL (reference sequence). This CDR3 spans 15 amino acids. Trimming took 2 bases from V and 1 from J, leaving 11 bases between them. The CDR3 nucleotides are TGTGCCAGCAGCCAACCAGGGAGATGGAACACTGAAGCTTTCTTT. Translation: CASSQPGRWNTEAFF.

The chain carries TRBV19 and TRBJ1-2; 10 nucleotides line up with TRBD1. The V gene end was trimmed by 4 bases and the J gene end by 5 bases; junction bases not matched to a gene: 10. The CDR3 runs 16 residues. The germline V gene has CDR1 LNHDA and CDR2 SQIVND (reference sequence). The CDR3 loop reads CASSKLSGTGDYGYTF. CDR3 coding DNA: TGTGCCAGTAGTAAACTGTCCGGGACAGGGGATTATGGCTACACCTTC.

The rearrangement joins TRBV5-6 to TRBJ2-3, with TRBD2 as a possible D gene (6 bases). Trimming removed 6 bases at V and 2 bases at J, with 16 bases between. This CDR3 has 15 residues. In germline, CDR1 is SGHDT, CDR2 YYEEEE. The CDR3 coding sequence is TGTGCCAGCAATCAAGGAGGACTATACACAGATACGCAGTATTTT. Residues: CASNQGGLYTDTQYF.

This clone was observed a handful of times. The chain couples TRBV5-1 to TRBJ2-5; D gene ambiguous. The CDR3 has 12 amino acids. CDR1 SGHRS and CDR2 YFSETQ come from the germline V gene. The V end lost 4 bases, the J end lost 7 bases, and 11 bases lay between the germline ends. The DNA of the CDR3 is TGCGCCAGCAGCCCGGCGGTGGGGACCCAGTACTTC. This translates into CASSPAVGTQYF.

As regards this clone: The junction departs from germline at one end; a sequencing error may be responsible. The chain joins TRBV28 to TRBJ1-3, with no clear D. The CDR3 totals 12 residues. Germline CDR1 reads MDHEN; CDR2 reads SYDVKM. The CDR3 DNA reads TGTGCCAGCAGTTCGGCAATCGGACCTTGGGTTTTT. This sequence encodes CASSSAIGPWVF.